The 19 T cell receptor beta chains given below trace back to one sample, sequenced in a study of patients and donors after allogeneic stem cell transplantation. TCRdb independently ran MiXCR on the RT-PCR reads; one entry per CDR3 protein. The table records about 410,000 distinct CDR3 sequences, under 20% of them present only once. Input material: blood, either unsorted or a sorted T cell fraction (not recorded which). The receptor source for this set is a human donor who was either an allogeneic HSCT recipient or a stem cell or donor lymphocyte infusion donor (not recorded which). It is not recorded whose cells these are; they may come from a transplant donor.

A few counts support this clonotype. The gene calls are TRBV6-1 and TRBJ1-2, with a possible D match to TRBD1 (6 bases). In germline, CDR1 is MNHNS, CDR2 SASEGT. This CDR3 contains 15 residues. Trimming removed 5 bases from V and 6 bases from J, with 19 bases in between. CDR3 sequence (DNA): TGTGCCAGCAGTACCCTGGAGGGGGGCGCGGATGGCTACACCTTC. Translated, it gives CASSTLEGGADGYTF.

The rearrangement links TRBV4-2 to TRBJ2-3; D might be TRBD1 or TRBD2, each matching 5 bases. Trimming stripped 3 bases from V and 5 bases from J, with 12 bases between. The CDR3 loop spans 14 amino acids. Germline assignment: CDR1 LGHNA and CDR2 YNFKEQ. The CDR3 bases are TGTGCCAGCAGCCACTGGGGCGGAGGAGATACGCAGTATTTT. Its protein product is CASSHWGGGDTQYF.

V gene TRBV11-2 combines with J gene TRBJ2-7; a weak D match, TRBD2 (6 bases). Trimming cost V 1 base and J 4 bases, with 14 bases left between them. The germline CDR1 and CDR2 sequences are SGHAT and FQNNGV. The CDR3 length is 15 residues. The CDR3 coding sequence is TGTGCCAGCAGCTTAGTTCCCACGGGGGTTTACGAGCAGTACTTC. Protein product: CASSLVPTGVYEQYF.

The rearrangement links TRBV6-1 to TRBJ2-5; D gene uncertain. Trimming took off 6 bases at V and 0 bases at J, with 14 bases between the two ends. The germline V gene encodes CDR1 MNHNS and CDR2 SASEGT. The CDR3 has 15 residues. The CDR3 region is CASSNGPSYQETQYF. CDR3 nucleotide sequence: TGTGCCAGCAGCAACGGACCGTCGTACCAAGAGACCCAGTACTTC.

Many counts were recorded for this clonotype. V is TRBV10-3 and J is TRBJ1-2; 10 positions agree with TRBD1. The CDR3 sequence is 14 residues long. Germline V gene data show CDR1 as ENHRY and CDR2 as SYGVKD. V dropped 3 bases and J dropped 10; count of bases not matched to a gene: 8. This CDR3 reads CAISDPGDRGDYTF. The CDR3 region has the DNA TGTGCCATCAGTGACCCCGGGGACAGGGGCGACTACACCTTC.

The CDR3 DNA is TGCAGTGCCCCCCGCGGCGGGAGGAAGAATGAGCAGTTCTTC. Its translation: CSAPRGGRKNEQFF. The rearrangement joins TRBV20-1 to TRBJ2-1, with 8 bases identical to TRBD2. CDR3 length equals 14 residues. Germline V gene lookup returns CDR1 DFQATT and CDR2 SNEGSKA (reference sequence). V dropped 6 bases and J dropped 7; count of bases not matched to a gene: 11.

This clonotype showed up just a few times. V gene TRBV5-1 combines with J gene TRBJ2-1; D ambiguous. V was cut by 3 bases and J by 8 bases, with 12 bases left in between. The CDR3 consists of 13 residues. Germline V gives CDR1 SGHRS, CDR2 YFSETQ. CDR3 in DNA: TGCGCCAGCAGCTGGAGCGCCCTCTATGAGCAGTTCTTC. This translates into CASSWSALYEQFF.

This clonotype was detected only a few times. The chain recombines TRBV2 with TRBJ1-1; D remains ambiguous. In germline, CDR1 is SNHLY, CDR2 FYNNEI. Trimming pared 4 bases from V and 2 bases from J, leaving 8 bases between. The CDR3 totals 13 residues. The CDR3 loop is CASSGHINTEAFF. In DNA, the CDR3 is TGTGCCAGCAGTGGGCACATTAACACTGAAGCTTTCTTT.

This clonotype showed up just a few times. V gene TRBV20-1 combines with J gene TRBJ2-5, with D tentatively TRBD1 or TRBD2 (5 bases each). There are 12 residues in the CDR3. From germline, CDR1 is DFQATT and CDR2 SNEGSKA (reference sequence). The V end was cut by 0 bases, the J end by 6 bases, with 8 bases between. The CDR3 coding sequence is TGCAGTGCTAGAGATGTGGGACAGACCCAGTACTTC. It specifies CSARDVGQTQYF.

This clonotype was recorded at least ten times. The CDR3 bases are TGTGCCAGCAGTTTAGCTGGTTATGGCTACACCTTC. Translating it yields CASSLAGYGYTF. The chain carries TRBV12-3 or TRBV12-4 and TRBJ1-2; D gene unclear. Trimming removed 0 bases at V and 5 bases at J, with 4 bases between. The CDR3 runs 12 residues.

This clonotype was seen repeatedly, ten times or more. The chain's CDR3 is CATSDPRGNQPQHF. For the CDR3, the DNA is TGTGCCACCAGTGATCCCAGGGGCAATCAGCCCCAGCATTTT. The V and J genes are TRBV24-1 and TRBJ1-5, with D maybe TRBD1 (5 bases). The V gene's germline CDR1 is KGHDR and CDR2 SFDVKD. The V end was cut by 3 bases, the J end by 2 bases, with 7 bases between. The length of the CDR3 is 14 residues.

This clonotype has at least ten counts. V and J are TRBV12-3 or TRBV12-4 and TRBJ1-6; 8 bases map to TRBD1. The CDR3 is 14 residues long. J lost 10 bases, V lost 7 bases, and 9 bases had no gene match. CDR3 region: CASTKTGVGSPLHF. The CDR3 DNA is TGTGCCAGCACCAAGACAGGGGTGGGCTCACCCCTCCACTTT.

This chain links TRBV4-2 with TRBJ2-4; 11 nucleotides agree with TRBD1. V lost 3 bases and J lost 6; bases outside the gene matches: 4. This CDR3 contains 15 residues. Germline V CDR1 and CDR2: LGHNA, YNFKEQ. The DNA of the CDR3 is TGTGCCAGCAGCCACCTCGGACAGGGGGCAAACATTCAGTACTTC. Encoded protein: CASSHLGQGANIQYF.

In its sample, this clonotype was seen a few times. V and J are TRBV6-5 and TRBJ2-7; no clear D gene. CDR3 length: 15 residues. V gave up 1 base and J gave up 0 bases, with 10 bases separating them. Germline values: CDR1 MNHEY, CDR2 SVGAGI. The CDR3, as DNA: TGTGCCAGCAGTTACTTTAGCTCGAACTCCTACGAGCAGTACTTC. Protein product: CASSYFSSNSYEQYF.

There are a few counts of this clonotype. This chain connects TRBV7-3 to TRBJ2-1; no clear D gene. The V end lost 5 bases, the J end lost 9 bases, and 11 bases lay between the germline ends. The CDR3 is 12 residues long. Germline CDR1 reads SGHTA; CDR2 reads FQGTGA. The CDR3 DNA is TGTGCCAGCAGCCCCACGGGCGTTGAGCAGTTCTTC. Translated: CASSPTGVEQFF.

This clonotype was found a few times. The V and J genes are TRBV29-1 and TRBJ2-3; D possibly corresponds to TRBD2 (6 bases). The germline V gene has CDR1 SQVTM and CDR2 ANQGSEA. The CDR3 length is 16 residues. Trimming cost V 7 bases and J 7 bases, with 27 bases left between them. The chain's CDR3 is CSARGQRVTHGNTQYF. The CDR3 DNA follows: TGCAGCGCCCGCGGGCAGCGGGTAACTCACGGGAATACGCAGTATTTT.

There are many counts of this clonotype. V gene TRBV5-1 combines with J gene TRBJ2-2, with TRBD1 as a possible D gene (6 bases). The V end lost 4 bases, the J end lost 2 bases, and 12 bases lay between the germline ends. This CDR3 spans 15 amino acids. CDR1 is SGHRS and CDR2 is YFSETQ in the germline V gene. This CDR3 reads CASSGAGTNTGELFF. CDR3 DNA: TGCGCCAGCAGCGGGGCCGGGACAAACACCGGGGAGCTGTTTTTT.

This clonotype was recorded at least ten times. CDR3: CASKLGQKNEKLFF. The CDR3 nucleotides are TGTGCCAGCAAATTGGGACAGAAGAATGAAAAACTGTTTTTT. The chain joins TRBV7-8 to TRBJ1-4, with 7 nucleotides matching TRBD1. V dropped 7 bases and J dropped 5; count of bases not matched to a gene: 7. CDR3 size: 14 residues. The V gene's germline CDR1 is SGHVS and CDR2 FQNEAQ.

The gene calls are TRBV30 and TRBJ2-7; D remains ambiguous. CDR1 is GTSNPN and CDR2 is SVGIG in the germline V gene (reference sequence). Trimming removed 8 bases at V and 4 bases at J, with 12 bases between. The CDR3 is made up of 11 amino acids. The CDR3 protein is CARTSGYEQYF. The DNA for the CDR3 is TGTGCCCGCACCTCAGGTTACGAGCAGTACTTC.